This TCR beta chain was recovered during a study of blood T cells in healthy people across ages. Overall study: Through template switching, about one barcoded beta molecule was captured per two T cells, as measured in model experiments.

Sample-barcoded 5' priming and a J-beta primer mix drove a second PCR of roughly 7 to 11 cycles. A template-switch adaptor containing 12 random nucleotides labeled each cDNA molecule. MiXCR, run by TCRdb on the 5' RACE reads, gives a single entry per CDR3 protein. The top ten hold 20% to 25% of the sample, which has around 900,000 distinct CDR3 sequences, just over 50% seen once. Of note for this clonotype: The antigen is undetermined.

Trimming at V came to 6 bases and at J to 7 bases, leaving 10 bases not matched to a gene. The CDR3 loop spans 16 amino acids. Notes on the study in general: Higher diversity, along with more naive CD4+ cells, distinguished long-lived donors from aged donors. Researchers deemed the diversity estimates from one million T cells underestimates.

Sequences were obtained from blood. The TCR comes from a woman aged 55-69 years in good health. The chain recombines TRBV12-3 or TRBV12-4 with TRBJ1-6; the match to TRBD1 covers 9 bases. This CDR3 is CASRAGTGFYNSPLHF. CDR3 bases: TGTGCCAGCAGGGCCGGGACAGGGTTCTACAATTCACCCCTCCACTTT.